This TCR beta chain was identified during a study of T cells in narcolepsy. General study points: HCRT-specific and TRIB2-specific autoreactive clonotypes appeared among same-patient CSF and blood CD4+ clonotypes. Autoreactive clone sequences were missing from some blood memory CD4+ repertoires. Reportedly, autoreactive clonotypes were serially detected in patients' blood but not controls'.

On this clone: What it recognizes is unknown.

The CDR3 is 18 amino acids. With 0 bases removed from V and 2 bases from J, the gap between germline ends came to 17 bases. Germline CDR1 reads KGHSY; CDR2 reads FQNENV. Only in-frame clones appear in the TCRdb table, and some are missing; sequencing was by immunoSEQ multiplex PCR. The data contain 30,000 to 35,000 clones, around three quarters of them singletons. The clonotype originates from a human donor in good health. V and J are TRBV16 and TRBJ2-4, with D perhaps given as TRBD1 or TRBD2 (6 bases each). Sequenced input: memory (CD45RA-) CD4+ T cells from blood. CDR3 in amino acids: CASSQSPEGGLPKNIQYF. DNA of the CDR3: TGTGCCAGCAGCCAATCGCCCGAGGGGGGCCTACCCAAAAACATTCAGTACTTC.